This T cell receptor beta chain derives from a study of radiotherapy plus CTLA-4 blockade in lung cancer. V was trimmed by 6 bases and J by 10 bases, leaving 20 bases between them. CDR1 is SGHNT and CDR2 is YYREEE in the germline V gene (reference sequence). The CDR3 loop spans 14 amino acids. Assay used: immunoSEQ multiplex PCR; TCRdb lists only in-frame clones, some missing. The data contain around 15,000 clones, approximately 72% of them singletons. The sequenced sample was peripheral blood, obtained from a patient treated with radiotherapy plus ipilimumab. J is TRBJ2-1 and V is TRBV5-4; TRBD2 is a possible D gene (6 bases). This clonotype was obtained from a human donor with non-small cell lung cancer whose response to radiotherapy plus ipilimumab could not be evaluated. The CDR3 coding sequence is TGTGCCAGCACCCTGGCCGCCGGGGGTGGGGAGCAGTTCTTC. Translation gives CASTLAAGGGEQFF.